These T cell receptor beta chains were read from a single sample in a study of T-cell reconstitution after alpha-beta-depleted transplantation in children. TCRdb called the PCR reads again in MiXCR, with one record for every CDR3 protein. The table shows 500,000 to 750,000 distinct CDR3 sequences, with roughly 13% occurring only once. Specimen: PBMCs, mostly from graft donor cells, collected 360 days after TCRalphabeta/CD19-depleted stem cell transplant. The receptors were gathered from a male patient between 5 and 17 years old who had a stem cell transplant for acute myeloid leukemia, so the T cells may come from the graft donor. CDR3s include the opening cysteine and the closing phenylalanine or tryptophan. The order of the fields is D gene, J gene, V gene, clone size, CDR3 length, CDR3 protein, CDR3 DNA. D genes are given only for firm matches. Rows may omit the clone size; those that give it use once, few, many or a size class.

-,TRBJ2-3,TRBV4-3,-,15,CASSQDFGPQDTQYF,TGCGCCAGCAGCCAAGACTTCGGCCCCCAAGATACGCAGTATTTT
-,TRBJ2-3,TRBV10-3,few,17,CAISGLLGETSTDTQYF,TGTGCCATCAGTGGGCTCCTGGGGGAAACTAGCACAGATACGCAGTATTTT
TRBD2,TRBJ2-1,TRBV11-2,few,18,CASSLRRSGTRSYNEQFF,TGTGCCAGCAGCCTACGACGGAGCGGGACTCGCTCCTACAATGAGCAGTTCTTC
-,TRBJ2-2,TRBV9,-,15,CASSPGDFYPGELFF,TGTGCCAGCAGCCCGGGGGACTTTTACCCCGGGGAGCTGTTTTTT
-,TRBJ1-2,TRBV28,-,14,CASSLPPGDYGYTF,TGTGCCAGCAGTTTACCCCCAGGGGACTATGGCTACACCTTC
TRBD2,TRBJ2-1,TRBV5-1,many,15,CASSLTSGGYNEQFF,TGCGCCAGCAGCTTGACTAGCGGGGGCTACAATGAGCAGTTCTTC
TRBD2,TRBJ2-1,TRBV7-2,many,16,CASSASGRAWSNEQFF,TGTGCCAGCAGCGCTAGCGGGAGGGCCTGGTCAAATGAGCAGTTCTTC
TRBD2,TRBJ2-7,TRBV6-5,-,16,CASSYGGTSGPYEQYF,TGTGCCAGCAGTTACGGCGGGACTAGCGGCCCCTACGAGCAGTACTTC
-,TRBJ2-3,TRBV27,-,14,CASIRDRSTDTQYF,TGTGCCAGCATTCGAGACAGGAGCACAGATACGCAGTATTTT
TRBD2,TRBJ2-2,TRBV5-6,few,16,CASSPRTSGRTGELFF,TGTGCCAGCAGCCCGAGGACTAGCGGGAGGACCGGGGAGCTGTTTTTT
TRBD1,TRBJ2-1,TRBV20-1,few,17,CSARGVGWDRTYNEQFF,TGCAGTGCTAGAGGCGTGGGTTGGGACAGGACCTACAATGAGCAGTTCTTC
TRBD2,TRBJ2-1,TRBV10-3,few,13,CAINSGSDNEQFF,TGTGCCATCAATAGCGGGAGTGACAATGAGCAGTTCTTC
-,TRBJ2-5,TRBV5-5,few,17,CASSFPWRGPYQETQYF,TGTGCCAGCAGCTTTCCGTGGAGGGGGCCGTACCAAGAGACCCAGTACTTC
TRBD1,TRBJ2-1,TRBV4-3,many,16,CASSQDWGTVYNEQFF,TGCGCCAGCAGCCAAGATTGGGGGACAGTCTACAATGAGCAGTTCTTC
TRBD1,TRBJ1-1,TRBV12-3/TRBV12-4,-,13,CASSLPGGGMAFF,TGTGCCAGCAGTTTACCAGGAGGGGGCATGGCTTTCTTT
-,TRBJ2-3,TRBV29-1,many,10,CSPTTDTQYF,TGCAGCCCCACCACAGATACGCAGTATTTT
-,TRBJ2-1,TRBV20-1,-,13,CSAQGPPEDEQFF,TGCAGTGCACAAGGTCCCCCCGAGGATGAGCAGTTCTTC
-,TRBJ2-1,TRBV20-1,-,15,CSARDPGLPPGEQFF,TGCAGTGCTAGAGATCCGGGACTCCCCCCCGGAGAGCAGTTCTTC
-,TRBJ1-1,TRBV9,-,15,CASKKGELGNTEAFF,TGTGCCAGCAAGAAGGGGGAGCTCGGAAACACTGAAGCTTTCTTT
-,TRBJ2-6,TRBV29-1,many,15,CSVLTGRSGANVLTF,TGCAGCGTTTTGACAGGACGCTCTGGGGCCAACGTCCTGACTTTC
TRBD1,TRBJ2-7,TRBV7-8,-,16,CASSLAYRDRAHEQYF,TGTGCCAGCAGCTTAGCTTACCGGGACAGGGCCCACGAGCAGTACTTC
-,TRBJ2-5,TRBV9,many,14,CASSLQGTQETQYF,TGTGCCAGCAGCCTCCAGGGAACCCAAGAGACCCAGTACTTC
-,TRBJ2-1,TRBV29-1,-,12,CSGGGLHNEQFF,TGCAGCGGGGGGGGCCTCCACAATGAGCAGTTCTTC
-,TRBJ2-2,TRBV20-1,-,18,CSARDDYGSPVGTGELFF,TGCAGTGCTAGAGATGATTACGGGAGCCCCGTCGGCACCGGGGAGCTGTTTTTT
-,TRBJ2-7,TRBV4-2,-,16,CASSQGASDSVYEQYF,TGTGCCAGCAGCCAAGGGGCCTCGGACTCAGTCTACGAGCAGTACTTC
-,TRBJ2-1,TRBV6-2/TRBV6-3,few,15,CASSYLGQRYNEQFF,TGTGCCAGCAGTTACCTCGGACAACGCTACAATGAGCAGTTCTTC
-,TRBJ1-2,TRBV7-6,-,15,CASSPIGQTHYGYTF,TGTGCCAGCAGCCCTATCGGACAGACCCACTATGGCTACACCTTC
-,TRBJ2-1,TRBV20-1,-,16,CSARGRAGVVLGEQFF,TGCAGTGCTCGGGGGCGGGCGGGAGTCGTTTTAGGTGAGCAGTTCTTC
-,TRBJ1-5,TRBV4-2,-,17,CASSRGGTGRADQPQHF,TGTGCCAGCAGCCGAGGGGGAACGGGCAGGGCGGACCAGCCCCAGCATTTT
-,TRBJ2-2,TRBV20-1,-,15,CSARGGGPNTGELFF,TGCAGTGCTAGAGGCGGGGGCCCTAACACCGGGGAGCTGTTTTTT
TRBD2,TRBJ2-1,TRBV12-3/TRBV12-4,-,14,CASSFKAGKNEQFF,TGTGCCAGCAGTTTCAAAGCGGGAAAGAATGAGCAGTTCTTC